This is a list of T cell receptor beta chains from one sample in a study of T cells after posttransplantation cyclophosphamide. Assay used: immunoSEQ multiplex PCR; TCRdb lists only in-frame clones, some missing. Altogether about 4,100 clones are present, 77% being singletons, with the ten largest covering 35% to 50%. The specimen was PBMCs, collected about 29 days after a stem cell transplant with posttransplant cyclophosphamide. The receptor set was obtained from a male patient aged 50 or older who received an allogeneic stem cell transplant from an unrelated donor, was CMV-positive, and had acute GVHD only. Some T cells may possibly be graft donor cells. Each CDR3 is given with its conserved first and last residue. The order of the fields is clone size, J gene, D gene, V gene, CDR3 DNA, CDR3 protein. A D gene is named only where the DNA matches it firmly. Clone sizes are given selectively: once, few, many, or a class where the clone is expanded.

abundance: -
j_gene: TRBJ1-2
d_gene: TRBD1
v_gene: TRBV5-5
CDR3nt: TGTGCCAGCAGCACACCGGGACAGCGTTATGGCTACACCTTC
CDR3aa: CASSTPGQRYGYTF

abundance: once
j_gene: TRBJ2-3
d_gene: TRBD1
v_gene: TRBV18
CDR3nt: TGTGCCAGCTCACTCCCCGGGACAGGTCTAGATACGCAGTATTTT
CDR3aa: CASSLPGTGLDTQYF

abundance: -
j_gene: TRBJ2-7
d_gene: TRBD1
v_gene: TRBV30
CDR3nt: TGTGCCTGGAGTCGGGACAGCTCCTACGAGCAGTACTTC
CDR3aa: CAWSRDSSYEQYF

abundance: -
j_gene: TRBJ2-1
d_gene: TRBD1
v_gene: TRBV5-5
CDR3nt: TGTGCCAGCAGCTTGTTCCAGGGGGACAATGAGCAGTTCTTC
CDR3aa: CASSLFQGDNEQFF

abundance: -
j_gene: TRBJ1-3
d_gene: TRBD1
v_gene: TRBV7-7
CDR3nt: TGTGCCAGCAGCTCTGGGACAGGGGATAACACCATATATTTT
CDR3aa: CASSSGTGDNTIYF

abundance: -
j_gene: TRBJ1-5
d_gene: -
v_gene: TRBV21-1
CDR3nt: TGTGCCAGCAGCAAAGTTGGAGGGATTCAGCCCCAGCATTTT
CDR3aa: CASSKVGGIQPQHF

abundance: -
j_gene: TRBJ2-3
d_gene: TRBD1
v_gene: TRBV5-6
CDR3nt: TGTGCCAGCAGCTTCTACAGGGGGCGCACAGATACGCAGTATTTT
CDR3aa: CASSFYRGRTDTQYF

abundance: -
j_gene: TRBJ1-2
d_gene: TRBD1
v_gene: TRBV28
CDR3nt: TGTGCCAGCAGTGCCCCGGGACAGGGGACCTATGGCTACACCTTC
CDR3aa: CASSAPGQGTYGYTF

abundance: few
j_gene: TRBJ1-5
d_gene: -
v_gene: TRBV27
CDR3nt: TGTGCCAGCAGTTCCACAAATAGCAATCAGCCCCAGCATTTT
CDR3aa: CASSSTNSNQPQHF

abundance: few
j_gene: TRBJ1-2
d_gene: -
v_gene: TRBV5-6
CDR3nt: TGTGCCAGCATCAGCAGGGTAAACTATGGCTACACCTTC
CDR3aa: CASISRVNYGYTF

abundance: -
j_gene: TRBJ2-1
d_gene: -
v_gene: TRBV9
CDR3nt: TGTGCCAGCAGCTCACGGAGGTACAGTGAGCAGTTCTTC
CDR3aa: CASSSRRYSEQFF

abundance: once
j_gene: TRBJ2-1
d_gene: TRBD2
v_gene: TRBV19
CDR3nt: TGTGCCAGTAGTATAGCGGCGGGGGGGCAAAGTGAGCAGTTCTTC
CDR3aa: CASSIAAGGQSEQFF

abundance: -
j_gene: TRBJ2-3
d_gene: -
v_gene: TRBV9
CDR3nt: TGTGCCAGCAGCCCCAGGCTTACGGCCTTGAATACGCAGTATTTT
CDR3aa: CASSPRLTALNTQYF

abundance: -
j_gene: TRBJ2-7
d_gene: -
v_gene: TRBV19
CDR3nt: TGTGCCAGTAGTATAACGGACACAGCCTACGAGCAGTACTTC
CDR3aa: CASSITDTAYEQYF

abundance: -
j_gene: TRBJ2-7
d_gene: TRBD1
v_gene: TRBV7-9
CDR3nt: TGTGCCAGCAGCTTAGGAGGGACAGGCGGCTCCTACGAGCAGTACTTC
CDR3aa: CASSLGGTGGSYEQYF

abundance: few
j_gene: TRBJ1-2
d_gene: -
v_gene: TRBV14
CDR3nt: TGTGCCAGCAGCCAAATTCACAGGACGAGAGGTGGCTACACCTTC
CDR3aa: CASSQIHRTRGGYTF

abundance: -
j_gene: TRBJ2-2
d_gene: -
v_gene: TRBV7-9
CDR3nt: TGTGCCAGCAGCCTTCGACAGCCCACCGGGGAGCTGTTTTTT
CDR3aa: CASSLRQPTGELFF

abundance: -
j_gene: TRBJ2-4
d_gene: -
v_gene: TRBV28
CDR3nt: TGTGCCAGCAGTTCCCCCCAGGGGCGAGTCAAAAACATTCAGTACTTC
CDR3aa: CASSSPQGRVKNIQYF

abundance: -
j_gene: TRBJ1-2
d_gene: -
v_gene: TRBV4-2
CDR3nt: TGTGCCAGCAGCCCGACGAACAGGGATAACTATGGCTACACCTTC
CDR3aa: CASSPTNRDNYGYTF

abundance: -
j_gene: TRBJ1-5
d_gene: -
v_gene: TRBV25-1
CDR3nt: TGTGCCAGCAGTGAAGCGACCAGGGTTCAGCCCCAGCATTTT
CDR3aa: CASSEATRVQPQHF

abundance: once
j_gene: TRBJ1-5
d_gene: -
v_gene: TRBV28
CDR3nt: TGTGCCAGCAGCGACGGCCCGAGTGGGGGGGGGTATCAGCCCCAGCATTTT
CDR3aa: CASSDGPSGGGYQPQHF

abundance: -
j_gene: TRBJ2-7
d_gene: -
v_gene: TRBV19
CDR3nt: TGTGCCAGTAGTGATCGGGGCTACGAGCAGTACTTC
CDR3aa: CASSDRGYEQYF

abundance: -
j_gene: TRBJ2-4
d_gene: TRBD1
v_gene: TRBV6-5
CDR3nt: TGTGCCAGCAGTTCGGACAGGACCCAAAACATTCAGTACTTC
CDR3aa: CASSSDRTQNIQYF

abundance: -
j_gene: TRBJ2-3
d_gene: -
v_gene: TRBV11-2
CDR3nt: TGTGCCAGCAGCAAGCGACAAGCGGACTACATCGGCACAGATACGCAGTATTTT
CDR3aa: CASSKRQADYIGTDTQYF

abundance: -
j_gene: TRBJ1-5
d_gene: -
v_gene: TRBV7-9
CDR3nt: TGTGCCAGCAGCTTAGAGAGACAGCCCCAGCATTTT
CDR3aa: CASSLERQPQHF

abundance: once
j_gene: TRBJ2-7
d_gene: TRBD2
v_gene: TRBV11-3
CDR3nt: TGTGCCAGCAGCGAAACTAGCGGACCAGCCTACGAGCAGTACTTC
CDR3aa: CASSETSGPAYEQYF

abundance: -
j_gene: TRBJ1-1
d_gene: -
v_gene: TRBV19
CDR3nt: TGTGCCAGTAGTTCTTTTGGGGCTTTAGGCACTGAAGCTTTCTTT
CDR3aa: CASSSFGALGTEAFF

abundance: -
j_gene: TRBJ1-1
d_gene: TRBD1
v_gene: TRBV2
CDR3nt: TGTGCCAGCAGTACCGGGACAGCTGAAGCTTTCTTT
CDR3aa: CASSTGTAEAFF

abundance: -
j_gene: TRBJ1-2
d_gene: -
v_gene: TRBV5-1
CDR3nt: TGCGCCAGCAGCTTGGCCCCAGGGGCGGGAGTTGTTAGCTATGGCTACACCTTC
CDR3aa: CASSLAPGAGVVSYGYTF

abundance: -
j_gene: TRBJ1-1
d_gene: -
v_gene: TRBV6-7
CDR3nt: TGTGCCACCCTCGGCGGCAGGGAGAACACTGAAGCTTTCTTT
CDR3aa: CATLGGRENTEAFF

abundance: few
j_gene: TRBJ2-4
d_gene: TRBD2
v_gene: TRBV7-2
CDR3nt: TGTGCCAGCAGCCCTCCGCGGGGGAGAGCCAAAAACATTCAGTACTTC
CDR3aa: CASSPPRGRAKNIQYF

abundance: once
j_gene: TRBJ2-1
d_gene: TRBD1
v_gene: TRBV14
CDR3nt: TGTGCCAGCAGCCAAGGGCAGGGGGCGATCAATGAGCAGTTCTTC
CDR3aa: CASSQGQGAINEQFF

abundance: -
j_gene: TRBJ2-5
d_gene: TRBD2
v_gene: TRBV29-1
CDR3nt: TGCAGCGTTGAAATTAGCGGGAGGTCAGAGACCCAGTACTTC
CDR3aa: CSVEISGRSETQYF

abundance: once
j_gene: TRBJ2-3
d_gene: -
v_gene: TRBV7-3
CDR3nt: TGTGCCAGCAGCCCCCAAGCGAGCACAGATACGCAGTATTTT
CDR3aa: CASSPQASTDTQYF

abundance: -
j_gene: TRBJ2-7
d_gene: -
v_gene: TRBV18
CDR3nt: TGTGCCAGCTCACCAGCGACAGCTTACAACTACGAGCAGTACTTC
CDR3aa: CASSPATAYNYEQYF

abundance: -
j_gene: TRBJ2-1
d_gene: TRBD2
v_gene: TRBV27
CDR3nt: TGTGCCAGCAGTTTAAGCGGGAGGGCTGAGCAGTTCTTC
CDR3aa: CASSLSGRAEQFF

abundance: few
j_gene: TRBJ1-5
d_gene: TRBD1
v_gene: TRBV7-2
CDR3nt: TGTGCCAGCAGCTTAGGGACAGGGGGTGTCAATCAGCCCCAGCATTTT
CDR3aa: CASSLGTGGVNQPQHF

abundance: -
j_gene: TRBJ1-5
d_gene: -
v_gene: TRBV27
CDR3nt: TGTGCCAGCAGTTCAGGGTCGGGTCAGCCCCAGCATTTT
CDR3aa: CASSSGSGQPQHF

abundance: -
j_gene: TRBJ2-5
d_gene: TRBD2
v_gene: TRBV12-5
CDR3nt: TGTGCTAGTGGTTCCGGTCTAGCGGGGCAAGAGACCCAGTACTTC
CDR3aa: CASGSGLAGQETQYF

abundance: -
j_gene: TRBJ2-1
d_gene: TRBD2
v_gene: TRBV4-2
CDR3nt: TGTGCCAGCAGCCGCACGGCTAGCGGGGGCCCCGTAGGTGAGCAGTTCTTC
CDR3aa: CASSRTASGGPVGEQFF